The 14 T cell receptor beta chains presented below share a single source sample, sequenced in a study of technical replicates of blood from several donors. The repertoire was sequenced with immunoSEQ multiplex PCR; TCRdb's copy has only in-frame clones and lacks some. Of 75,000 to 100,000 clones in the sample, about 96% were seen once. The sample taken for sequencing was T cells isolated from PBMCs. Receptor source: a human donor in good health.

The J gene is TRBJ1-1, the V gene TRBV19; possible D gene TRBD1, 5 bases. The CDR3 runs to 15 residues. With 1 base removed from V and 4 bases from J, the gap between germline ends came to 13 bases. Germline assignment: CDR1 LNHDA and CDR2 SQIVND (reference sequence). CDR3 in amino acids: CASSIGRPGGTEAFF. The CDR3, as DNA: TGTGCCAGTAGTATAGGTAGGCCGGGGGGCACTGAAGCTTTCTTT.

V and J are TRBV6-5 and TRBJ2-7, with 8 bases aligning to TRBD1. This CDR3 is 16 amino acids long. V trimming: 0 bases; J trimming: 4 bases; junction bases outside the gene matches: 8. CDR1 is MNHEY, CDR2 SVGAGI, per germline. The CDR3 region has the DNA TGTGCCAGCAGTTACTCGTCGGGACAGGTTTCATACGAGCAGTACTTC. Residues: CASSYSSGQVSYEQYF.

The chain employs TRBV5-4 and TRBJ1-4; D not resolved. Germline CDR1 reads SGHNT; CDR2 reads YYREEE (reference sequence). Trimming took 0 bases from V and 7 from J, leaving 10 bases between them. The CDR3 is made up of 14 amino acids. This chain's CDR3 is CASSLAAETEKLFF. The CDR3 nucleotides are TGTGCCAGCAGCTTGGCGGCGGAAACTGAAAAACTGTTTTTT.

This chain links TRBV6-4 with TRBJ2-7, with 7 bases matching TRBD2. V lost 5 bases and J lost 2; bases outside the gene matches: 15. Germline CDR1 reads MRHNA; CDR2 reads SNTAGT. This CDR3 is 17 amino acids long. The CDR3 protein is CASSLEVFGLAAYEQYF. The CDR3 DNA is TGTGCCAGCAGTCTCGAAGTTTTTGGGCTAGCGGCCTACGAGCAGTACTTC.

V is TRBV4-2 and J is TRBJ2-2, with TRBD2 identical over 10 bases. The V and J ends lost 8 bases and 7 bases, in that order; junction bases with no gene match: 4. The CDR3 has 13 residues. From germline, CDR1 is LGHNA and CDR2 YNFKEQ. The DNA of the CDR3 is TGTGCCAGCTCGTCTAGCGGGAGCGGGGAGCTGTTTTTT. Its protein is CASSSSGSGELFF.

This chain uses TRBV30 with TRBJ1-2; D perhaps matches TRBD1 (5 bases). The CDR3 spans 11 residues. The germline gives CDR1 GTSNPN, CDR2 SVGIG (reference sequence). CDR3 nucleotide sequence: TGTGCTATTCGGAGACAGTATGGCTACACCTTC. Its translation: CAIRRQYGYTF.

Note on this clone: The sample contains more than one DNA sequence encoding this CDR3. The DNA for the CDR3 is TGTGCCAGCAGCGTCCTCGATAGGAACACTGAAGCTTTCTTT. Its translation: CASSVLDRNTEAFF. The rearrangement links TRBV9 to TRBJ1-1; unclear D gene. The V gene's germline CDR1 is SGDLS and CDR2 YYNGEE. The V and J ends lost 2 bases and 1 base respectively, with 9 bases between them. The CDR3 is made up of 14 amino acids.

In DNA form, the CDR3 reads TGTGCCAGCAGTGGGGAACTAGCGGGAGGGTACAATGAGCAGTTCTTC. Its translation: CASSGELAGGYNEQFF. V gene TRBV6-1 combines with J gene TRBJ2-1; 13 nucleotides line up with TRBD2. CDR1 is MNHNS and CDR2 is SASEGT in the germline V gene. This CDR3 has 16 residues. Trimming took 4 bases from V and 4 from J; bases not matched to a gene: 4.

This clone was counted between two and nine times. The chain recombines TRBV29-1 with TRBJ1-1; tentatively, D is TRBD1 (6 bases). Per germline, CDR1 SQVTM and CDR2 ANQGSEA. Trimming removed 7 bases at V and 5 bases at J, with 14 bases between. The CDR3 runs to 12 residues. CDR3 sequence: CSGRYRETEAFF. DNA of the CDR3: TGCAGCGGACGTTACAGGGAAACTGAAGCTTTCTTT.

The chain uses TRBV27 and TRBJ2-5; perhaps TRBD2 as D (6 bases). Trimming stripped 5 bases from V and 0 bases from J, with 13 bases between. This CDR3 has 15 amino acids. CDR1 is MNHEY, CDR2 SMNVEV, per germline (reference sequence). CDR3 DNA sequence: TGTGCCAGCAGTCCGGGGGAAAGGTACCAAGAGACCCAGTACTTC. This sequence encodes CASSPGERYQETQYF.

This chain links TRBV25-1 with TRBJ2-7; D is undetermined. The V gene's germline CDR1 is MGHDK and CDR2 SYGVNS. The CDR3 runs to 12 residues. The V end was cut by 4 bases, the J end by 5 bases, with 9 bases between. CDR3 amino acids: CASSVLGNEQYF. For the CDR3, the DNA is TGTGCCAGCAGTGTTTTGGGCAACGAGCAGTACTTC.

The chain recombines TRBV4-3 with TRBJ2-7; TRBD2 aligns across 9 bases. Trimming at V came to 3 bases and at J to 2 bases, leaving 8 bases not matched to a gene. The CDR3 extends over 16 amino acids. Germline V gene lookup returns CDR1 LGHNA and CDR2 YSLEER. The CDR3 here is CASSHGIAGEAYEQYF. CDR3 bases: TGCGCCAGCAGCCATGGGATAGCGGGAGAAGCCTACGAGCAGTACTTC.

The CDR3 loop reads CASSPTIVNYGYTF. The CDR3 DNA reads as TGTGCCAGCAGCCCTACTATAGTCAACTATGGCTACACCTTC. V is TRBV7-2 and J is TRBJ1-2; D is unresolved. Germline V gene lookup returns CDR1 SGHTA and CDR2 FQGNSA. V dropped 5 bases and J dropped 2 bases, with 12 bases sitting between them. The CDR3 spans 14 residues.

The chain uses TRBV19 and TRBJ1-2; 8 bases line up with TRBD1. Germline V lookup: CDR1 LNHDA, CDR2 SQIVND (reference sequence). The CDR3 contains 12 residues. V shed 7 bases, J shed 8 bases, and the junction held 6 bases outside the gene matches. CDR3 nucleotides: TGTGCCAGTAACCCTCGACAGGGGGGCTACACCTTC. It yields the protein CASNPRQGGYTF.